The clone carrying this TCR beta chain came up once. The antigen remains undetermined. The treatment was: around 19 received Ad26.COV2.S at low or high dose, single or two shots; about 5 received placebo; per-sample allocation not given. Repertoires come from day 63 after the first vaccine or placebo injection. Sequenced by immunoSEQ multiplex PCR; TCRdb stores in-frame clones only, minus some. This sample has fewer than 400,000 clones, with more than 85% found just once. This entry is derived from a study of Ad26.COV2.S vaccination and SARS-CoV-2 variants. Study at large: Donor got 5x10^10 or 1x10^11 viral particles of Ad26.COV2.S.

Study-wide results and caveats: Vaccinees displayed broader spike-specific TCR repertoires than placebo recipients. A substantial breadth of spike-specific CD8+ and CD4+ T cell responses after vaccination has been reported.

The TCR was taken from a person aged 18-60 years who received the Ad26.COV2.S COVID-19 vaccine or a placebo. This material consisted of peripheral blood, taken in a trial of Ad26.COV2.S vaccine versus placebo.

The CDR3 loop reads CASSQDLARTGNTIYF. CDR3 DNA sequence: TGTGCCAGCAGCCAAGATCTAGCGAGGACTGGAAACACCATATATTTT. The V call is TRBV14, the J call TRBJ1-3, with no clear D. This CDR3 spans 16 amino acids. Trimming removed 0 bases from V and 2 bases from J, with 11 bases in between. The V gene's germline CDR1 is SGHDN and CDR2 FVKESK.